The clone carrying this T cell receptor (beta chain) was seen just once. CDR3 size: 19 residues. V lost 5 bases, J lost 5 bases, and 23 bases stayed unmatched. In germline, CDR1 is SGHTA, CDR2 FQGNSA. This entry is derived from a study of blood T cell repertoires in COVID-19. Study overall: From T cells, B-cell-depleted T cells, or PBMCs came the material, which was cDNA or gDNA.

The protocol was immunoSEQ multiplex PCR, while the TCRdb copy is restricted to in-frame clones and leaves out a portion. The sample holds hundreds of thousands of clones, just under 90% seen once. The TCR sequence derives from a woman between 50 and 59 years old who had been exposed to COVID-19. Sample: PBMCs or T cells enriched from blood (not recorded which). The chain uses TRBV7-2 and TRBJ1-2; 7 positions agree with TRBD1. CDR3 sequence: CASSPAVGPLDRVSYGYTF. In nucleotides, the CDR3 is TGTGCCAGCAGCCCAGCGGTTGGCCCCCTAGACAGGGTCTCATATGGCTACACCTTC.